This T cell receptor beta chain was captured by sequencing in a study of human T cells and chemical hapten exposure. Study outcomes and limitations: There were significantly more large CDR3 similarity clusters among expanded TCRs than among controls. TCRs at a frequency above 1 in 1000 stayed unchanged with DPC sensitization.

The time point is: pre-sensitization, week 0. The treatment denotes: therapeutic diphenylcyclopropenone sensitization with weekly scalp DPC. How the authors handled the data: A typical sample had some 95,000 TCRs, with roughly 20,000 to 690,600 overall. TCRdb re-called the RACE reads through MiXCR, storing one row per CDR3 protein. What appears here as the V and J calls and clone size reflects TCRdb's work, not the paper's. Of 180,000 or so distinct CDR3 sequences in the sample, 25% to 30% were seen once. Germline-derived CDR1 and CDR2 are MNHEY and SVGEGT. This CDR3 spans 17 amino acids. The germline V and J ends were trimmed by 1 base and 4 bases, with 19 bases remaining between them. This clonotype came up once. Its antigen is as yet unknown.

The chain recombines TRBV6-2 or TRBV6-3 with TRBJ1-1; TRBD1 is a possible D gene (5 bases). This receptor was taken from a woman in her 30s with alopecia areata. Some clones in this sample may be carry-over from other donors' samples. The sample consisted of whole blood, taken in connection with sensitization to the hapten diphenylcyclopropenone (DPC). The CDR3 coding sequence is TGTGCCAGCAGTTACTTCTCAGGGCTGAACACCTTCACTGAAGCTTTCTTT. Residues: CASSYFSGLNTFTEAFF.